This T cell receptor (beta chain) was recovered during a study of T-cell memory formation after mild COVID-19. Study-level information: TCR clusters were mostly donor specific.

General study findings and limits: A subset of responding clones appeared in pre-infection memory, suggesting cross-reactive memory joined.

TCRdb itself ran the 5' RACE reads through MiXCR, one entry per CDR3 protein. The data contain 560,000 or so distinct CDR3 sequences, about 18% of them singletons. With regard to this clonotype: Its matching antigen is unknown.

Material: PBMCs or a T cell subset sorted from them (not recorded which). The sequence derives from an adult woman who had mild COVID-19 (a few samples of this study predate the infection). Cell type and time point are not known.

CDR3 sequence (DNA): TGTGCCACCAGCAACCCCGGACAGGTCCGCCACGAGCAGTACTTC. This encodes CATSNPGQVRHEQYF. This sequence joins TRBV15 and TRBJ2-7, with 7 bases aligning to TRBD1. In germline, CDR1 is LNHNV, CDR2 YYDKDF (reference sequence). V trimming: 4 bases; J trimming: 5 bases; junction bases outside the gene matches: 11. This CDR3 spans 15 amino acids. Supplemented by reference TRBV15 and TRBJ2-7, the full variable domain reads DAMVIQNPRYQVTQFGKPVTLSCSQTLNHNVMYWYQQKSSQAPKLLFHYYDKDFNNEADTPDNFQSRRPNTSFCFLDIRSPGLGDTAMYLCATSNPGQVRHEQYFGPGTRLTVT.